This is a list of T cell receptor beta chains from one sample in a study of blood T cell repertoires in COVID-19. Assay: immunoSEQ multiplex PCR; the TCRdb copy retains only in-frame clones and omits some. The sample includes 150,000 to 200,000 clones, roughly 80% of them seen just once. The sequencing input was peripheral blood. These receptors all stem from a woman in her seventies with acute or convalescent COVID-19. The CDR3 runs from the conserved cysteine through the conserved F or W.

v_call: TRBV27
cdr3_length: 13
j_call: TRBJ2-3
cdr3_aa: CASRTSGTDTQYF

v_call: TRBV10-1
cdr3_length: 14
j_call: TRBJ2-1
cdr3_aa: CASNGGTNYNEQFF

v_call: TRBV19
cdr3_length: 14
j_call: TRBJ1-2
cdr3_aa: CATNHMGQGYGYTF

v_call: TRBV18
cdr3_length: 11
j_call: TRBJ1-1
cdr3_aa: CASTAGTEAFF

v_call: TRBV27
cdr3_length: 16
j_call: TRBJ1-2
cdr3_aa: CASSPGTDPFNYGYTF

v_call: TRBV6-2/TRBV6-3
cdr3_length: 14
j_call: TRBJ1-2
cdr3_aa: CASSYSVTVYGYTF

v_call: TRBV19
cdr3_length: 15
j_call: TRBJ1-2
cdr3_aa: CASSIISQGNYGYTF

v_call: TRBV28
cdr3_length: 12
j_call: TRBJ1-2
cdr3_aa: CASSFPGVGYTF

v_call: TRBV30
cdr3_length: 14
j_call: TRBJ2-3
cdr3_aa: CAWTWGGARDTQYF

v_call: TRBV3-1/TRBV3-2
cdr3_length: 15
j_call: TRBJ2-1
cdr3_aa: CASSLSGGRDNEQFF

v_call: TRBV18
cdr3_length: 16
j_call: TRBJ2-2
cdr3_aa: CASSPTRTGSTGELFF

v_call: TRBV18
cdr3_length: 16
j_call: TRBJ1-1
cdr3_aa: CASSQGTGGAGTEAFF

v_call: TRBV3-1/TRBV3-2
cdr3_length: 13
j_call: TRBJ2-3
cdr3_aa: CASSQDTRGTQYF

v_call: TRBV4-1
cdr3_length: 16
j_call: TRBJ2-1
cdr3_aa: CASSQRYQRDYNEQFF

v_call: TRBV4-1
cdr3_length: 13
j_call: TRBJ2-1
cdr3_aa: CASSRDREGEQFF

v_call: TRBV28
cdr3_length: 16
j_call: TRBJ2-3
cdr3_aa: CASSTPSGGGTDTQYF

v_call: TRBV12-3/TRBV12-4
cdr3_length: 12
j_call: TRBJ2-7
cdr3_aa: CASSLGLDEQYF

v_call: TRBV6-2/TRBV6-3
cdr3_length: 15
j_call: TRBJ2-2
cdr3_aa: CASSRLAVNTGELFF

v_call: TRBV6-6
cdr3_length: 14
j_call: TRBJ1-6
cdr3_aa: CASSYYEGISPLHF

v_call: TRBV1
cdr3_length: 17
j_call: TRBJ2-3
cdr3_aa: CTSSQDAGLGPADTQYF

v_call: TRBV5-6
cdr3_length: 16
j_call: TRBJ1-1
cdr3_aa: CASSIHPGQKNTEAFF

v_call: TRBV24-1
cdr3_length: 15
j_call: TRBJ1-5
cdr3_aa: CATSATTGSNQPQHF

v_call: TRBV4-1
cdr3_length: 15
j_call: TRBJ1-1
cdr3_aa: CASSLNTGFNTEAFF

v_call: TRBV4-1
cdr3_length: 16
j_call: TRBJ2-3
cdr3_aa: CASSQVQGQGADTQYF

v_call: TRBV5-1
cdr3_length: 16
j_call: TRBJ2-1
cdr3_aa: CASSPKQGSAYNEQFF

v_call: TRBV4-1
cdr3_length: 12
j_call: TRBJ1-1
cdr3_aa: CASSRLRGEAFF

v_call: TRBV6-5
cdr3_length: 13
j_call: TRBJ1-1
cdr3_aa: CASHGLANTEAFF

v_call: TRBV7-9
cdr3_length: 15
j_call: TRBJ2-7
cdr3_aa: CASGTSGGRSYEQYF

v_call: TRBV28
cdr3_length: 14
j_call: TRBJ1-2
cdr3_aa: CASSPGQGAYGYTF

v_call: TRBV28
cdr3_length: 15
j_call: TRBJ1-2
cdr3_aa: CASRPLDRANYGYTF